The 23 T cell receptor beta chains below all came from one sample that was sequenced in a study of T-cell reconstitution after alpha-beta-depleted transplantation in children (dated by TCRdb to 2016 to 2017). In the paper's terms, the treatment or condition label means: allogeneic hematopoietic cell transplantation with graft depleted of TCRalphabeta T cells and CD19 B cells. Library preparation was by PCR. Instrument used: Illumina HiSeq 2500. Molecular barcoding was employed in the preparation of TCR libraries, with unique molecular identifiers being used to normalize TCRbeta repertoire quantification. The raw public data were reprocessed by TCRdb itself: fastp quality trimming at Q25, MiXCR clonotype calling, in-frame beta chains only. One record per CDR3 amino acid sequence lists the most common genes and DNA. The sample profile shows hundreds of thousands of distinct CDR3 sequences; 10% to 15% of them were found once. The top ten clones comprise approximately 2% of the sample.

This sample comprised PBMCs, mostly from graft donor cells, obtained 360 days after TCRalphabeta/CD19-depleted stem cell transplant. The receptor set was obtained from a male patient under 18 who had a stem cell transplant for acute myeloid leukemia, so the T cells may come from the graft donor.

This clonotype was recorded a few times. The V and J genes are TRBV20-1 and TRBJ2-1, with D unresolved. V lost 6 bases and J 9 bases, leaving 21 bases between the germline ends. Looked up from germline, CDR1 is DFQATT and CDR2 is SNEGSKA (reference sequence). The CDR3 loop spans 14 amino acids. CDR3 in DNA: TGCAGTGCCCGGCGAGCTTTAGAGTTGGGTGAGCAGTTCTTC. Amino acids: CSARRALELGEQFF.

This clonotype was counted between two and nine times. V usage is TRBV9 and J usage is TRBJ2-3; D is unclear. Germline V gene lookup returns CDR1 SGDLS and CDR2 YYNGEE. CDR3 length equals 16 residues. V was clipped by 3 bases and J by 2 bases, with 16 bases between them. The CDR3 DNA is TGTGCCAGCAGCGCGACCCGGCGGACCGACACAGATACGCAGTATTTT. This codes for CASSATRRTDTDTQYF.

The gene calls are TRBV20-1 and TRBJ2-2; D possibly uses TRBD1 or TRBD2 (5 bases each). Germline CDR1 is DFQATT and CDR2 is SNEGSKA (reference sequence). CDR3 length: 16 residues. V lost 5 bases and J lost 5, with 21 bases in between. Here the CDR3 reads CSAGPRGRRRTGELFF. The CDR3 DNA reads as TGCAGTGCTGGTCCCCGGGGCCGCCGCCGGACCGGGGAGCTGTTTTTT.

A few counts support this clonotype. The chain combines TRBV6-5 with TRBJ1-2, with 7 positions matching TRBD1. The V gene's germline CDR1 is MNHEY and CDR2 SVGAGI. The ends lost 3 bases at V and 8 bases at J; junction bases unmatched: 6. The CDR3 extends over 13 amino acids. Here the CDR3 reads CASSYRRGQGYTF. The CDR3 DNA reads as TGTGCCAGCAGTTATAGGAGGGGGCAGGGCTACACCTTC.

This clonotype was seen repeatedly, ten times or more. V is TRBV5-1 and J is TRBJ2-3; TRBD2 aligns across 14 bases. After removal of 4 bases from V and 6 bases from J, the junction contained 4 bases not matched to a gene. The CDR3 is 15 residues long. The germline gives CDR1 SGHRS, CDR2 YFSETQ. CDR3 DNA: TGCGCCAGCAGCAGACTAGCGGGAGGGGAGGATACGCAGTATTTT. It encodes CASSRLAGGEDTQYF.

This chain uses TRBV4-2 with TRBJ2-1; 11 nucleotides line up with TRBD2. In germline, CDR1 is LGHNA, CDR2 YNFKEQ. The V and J ends lost 0 bases and 2 bases, in that order; junction bases with no gene match: 21. This CDR3 is 23 amino acids long. CDR3 amino acids: CASSQEKGARLAGTRTPYNEQFF. The CDR3 DNA follows: TGTGCCAGCAGCCAAGAGAAGGGGGCGCGACTAGCGGGAACCCGAACGCCCTACAATGAGCAGTTCTTC.

This clonotype was seen only a few times. The rearrangement links TRBV12-3 or TRBV12-4 to TRBJ1-6; unclear D gene. The CDR3 is 14 amino acids. V dropped 6 bases and J dropped 6 bases, with 12 bases sitting between them. CDR3 bases: TGTGCCAGCAGCCCGATTGGCCCTAATTCACCCCTCCACTTT. This sequence encodes CASSPIGPNSPLHF.

CDR3 residues: CASIMTGHYGYTF. CDR3 nucleotide sequence: TGTGCCAGCATAATGACAGGCCACTATGGCTACACCTTC. The chain has TRBV28 and TRBJ1-2; a weak D match, TRBD1 (6 bases). Germline assignment: CDR1 MDHEN and CDR2 SYDVKM. V gave up 7 bases and J gave up 3 bases, with 12 bases separating them. This CDR3 comprises 13 residues.

The table lists this clonotype with many counts. The V gene is TRBV28, the J gene TRBJ2-1, with TRBD2 as a possible D gene (5 bases). The CDR3 is made up of 12 amino acids. Between the trimmed V and J ends, which lost 7 bases and 12 bases, there was a span of 16 bases. Germline V gene data show CDR1 as MDHEN and CDR2 as SYDVKM. The DNA for the CDR3 is TGTGCCAGCACCCCCATGGGTCGGGGGCAGTTCTTC. Translation: CASTPMGRGQFF.

This clonotype was seen a few times. This chain joins TRBV28 and TRBJ2-5, with 7 bases matching TRBD1. Trimming took 10 bases from V and 5 from J; bases not matched to a gene: 7. Germline loops: CDR1 MDHEN, CDR2 SYDVKM. This CDR3 is built from 12 residues. The CDR3 nucleotides read TGTGCCACCACAGGGGTCTGGGAGACCCAGTACTTC. This sequence encodes CATTGVWETQYF.

This clonotype was detected only a few times. The rearrangement uses TRBV7-3 and TRBJ1-1; D perhaps matches TRBD1 (6 bases). This CDR3 is built from 13 residues. The germline V and J ends were trimmed by 3 bases and 5 bases, with 10 bases remaining between them. The germline CDR1 and CDR2 sequences are SGHTA and FQGTGA. Here the CDR3 reads CASSFGGRTEAFF. The CDR3 region has the DNA TGTGCCAGCAGCTTCGGGGGGCGTACTGAAGCTTTCTTT.

This clonotype occurred many times. The CDR3 loop is CSAPPTTAYEQYF. For the CDR3, the DNA is TGCAGTGCTCCTCCTACGACAGCCTACGAGCAGTACTTC. The chain recombines TRBV20-1 with TRBJ2-7, with TRBD1 as a possible D gene (5 bases). V was trimmed by 5 bases and J by 2 bases, leaving 13 bases between them. The CDR3 sequence is 13 residues long. CDR1 is DFQATT and CDR2 is SNEGSKA in the germline V gene (reference sequence).

The J gene is TRBJ2-5, the V gene TRBV6-2 or TRBV6-3; no definite D call. Trimming pared 0 bases from V and 4 bases from J, leaving 15 bases between. The CDR3 covers 16 residues. In germline, CDR1 is MNHEY, CDR2 SVGEGT. DNA for the CDR3: TGTGCCAGCAGTTACTCGATAGTCGGGTCGGGAGAGACCCAGTACTTC. This encodes CASSYSIVGSGETQYF.

This chain links TRBV4-3 with TRBJ2-2; TRBD2 aligns across 10 bases. Trimming removed 4 bases from V and 0 bases from J; junction bases left unmatched: 11. Germline V gene data show CDR1 as LGHNA and CDR2 as YSLEER. The CDR3 is made up of 19 amino acids. The CDR3 here is CASSPGATSGFSNTGELFF. DNA of the CDR3: TGCGCCAGCAGCCCTGGGGCGACTAGCGGGTTTTCGAACACCGGGGAGCTGTTTTTT.

The chain has TRBV4-3 and TRBJ1-2; unclear D gene. The CDR3 contains 13 residues. V lost 1 base to trimming and J lost 4 bases, with 7 bases between them. CDR1 LGHNA and CDR2 YSLEER come from the germline V gene. Here the CDR3 DNA reads TGCGCCAGCAGCCAAGTCCCCAGCTATGGCTACACCTTC. Translation gives CASSQVPSYGYTF.

This rearrangement joins TRBV7-2 to TRBJ2-4; D is unclear. CDR3 length equals 15 residues. From germline, CDR1 is SGHTA and CDR2 FQGNSA. V lost 1 base to trimming and J lost 0 bases, with 7 bases between them. CDR3: CASSLGATAKNIQYF. Written as DNA, the CDR3 is TGTGCCAGCAGCTTAGGGGCAACAGCCAAAAACATTCAGTACTTC. Looking up the rest from reference TRBV7-2 and TRBJ2-4 gives the full variable domain: GAGVSQSPSNKVTEKGKDVELRCDPISGHTALYWYRQSLGQGLEFLIYFQGNSAPDKSGLPSDRFSAERTGGSVSTLTIQRTQQEDSAVYLCASSLGATAKNIQYFGAGTRLSVL.

This clonotype came up many times. The rearrangement joins TRBV14 to TRBJ2-1; no definite D call. Germline-derived CDR1 and CDR2 are SGHDN and FVKESK. The CDR3 covers 14 residues. V lost 5 bases, J lost 6 bases, and 14 bases lay in between. CDR3 sequence: CASSATVIGNEQFF. The CDR3 DNA reads as TGTGCCAGCAGCGCCACGGTAATCGGCAATGAGCAGTTCTTC. The variable domain in full, with the rest retrieved from reference TRBV14 and TRBJ2-1, is EAGVTQFPSHSVIEKGQTVTLRCDPISGHDNLYWYRRVMGKEIKFLLHFVKESKQDESGMPNNRFLAERTGGTYSTLKVQPAELEDSGVYFCASSATVIGNEQFFGPGTRLTVL.

The sample holds many counts of this clonotype. The rearrangement joins TRBV11-1 to TRBJ2-5; D gene unclear. Germline-derived CDR1 and CDR2 are SGHAT and FQDESV (reference sequence). The ends were cut back, 1 base at V and 5 bases at J, with 8 bases in the middle. This CDR3 contains 13 residues. The CDR3: CASSLVLGETQYF. The DNA for the CDR3 is TGTGCCAGCAGCTTAGTTCTGGGGGAGACCCAGTACTTC. The full variable domain, rest sourced from reference TRBV11-1 and TRBJ2-5, is EAEVAQSPRYKITEKSQAVAFWCDPISGHATLYWYRQILGQGPELLVQFQDESVVDDSQLPKDRFSAERLKGVDSTLKIQPAELGDSAMYLCASSLVLGETQYFGPGTRLLVL.

Details on this clonotype: This may stem from a read error, because a much larger clone lies one nucleotide away. The genes are TRBV27 and TRBJ2-7; D is unclear. CDR3 length: 13 residues. Germline-derived CDR1 and CDR2 are MNHEY and SMNVEV (reference sequence). The chain's CDR3 is CASGPNGAYEKYF. In DNA form, the CDR3 reads TGTGCCAGCGGCCCTAACGGAGCCTACGAGAAGTACTTC.

The J gene is TRBJ2-3, the V gene TRBV10-3; TRBD1 matches at 10 bases. V shed 7 bases, J shed 3 bases, and the junction held 13 bases outside the gene matches. CDR3 size: 17 residues. Germline V gene data show CDR1 as ENHRY and CDR2 as SYGVKD. CDR3 sequence reads: CAITVPGTGERTDTQYF. DNA for the CDR3: TGTGCCATCACCGTACCGGGGACAGGGGAAAGAACAGATACGCAGTATTTT.

The DNA for the CDR3 is TGTGCCAGTAGCTCCGAGAGGAACACTGAAGCTTTCTTT. This sequence encodes CASSSERNTEAFF. This sequence joins TRBV19 and TRBJ1-1, with D unclear. The CDR3 runs 13 residues. The germline CDR1 and CDR2 sequences are LNHDA and SQIVND (reference sequence). Trimming took 6 bases from V and 1 from J, leaving 9 bases between them.

The chain is built from TRBV7-2 and TRBJ2-5, with 12 bases fitting TRBD2. The CDR3 has 16 amino acids. Trimming at V came to 1 base and at J to 4 bases, leaving 4 bases not matched to a gene. CDR1 and CDR2 (germline): SGHTA, FQGNSA. This CDR3 is CASSLEPGLAGETQYF. The CDR3 DNA reads TGTGCCAGCAGCTTAGAACCGGGACTAGCGGGAGAGACCCAGTACTTC.

This chain joins TRBV24-1 and TRBJ2-3, with TRBD2 matching 8 bases. The V and J ends lost 0 bases and 4 bases, in that order; junction bases with no gene match: 11. Germline CDR1 KGHDR, CDR2 SFDVKD. The CDR3 sequence is 18 residues long. In nucleotides, the CDR3 is TGTGCCACCAGTGATTTGACTCCCCCGGGACTAGTCGCAGATACGCAGTATTTT. Translation: CATSDLTPPGLVADTQYF.